In this sample, the clone carrying this T cell receptor beta chain turned up a few times. No antigen is known for it. These data are taken from a study of blood T cells in healthy people across ages. The CDR3 has 18 amino acids. The ends were cut back, 1 base at V and 0 bases at J, with 13 bases in the middle. The V gene's germline CDR1 is SGHNT and CDR2 YENEEA. A second 7 to 11 cycle PCR used barcoded and J-beta primers. MiXCR was run by TCRdb on the 5' RACE reads, yielding one entry per CDR3 protein. The sample has hundreds of thousands of distinct CDR3 sequences; 22% are singletons. Donors ranged from roughly 6 to 95 years old and were healthy Caucasians in Russia. Study outcomes and limitations: TCR beta diversity, measured per million T cells, fell in a roughly linear way with age. Fewer expanded clones and more diversity marked long-lived versus aged donors.

The sequence was obtained from a man between 65 and 85 years old in good health. Sequenced material: blood. V and J are TRBV11-3 and TRBJ2-6; a possible D gene is TRBD1 (6 bases). This chain's CDR3 is CASSLGRGPYSGANVLTF. Written as DNA, the CDR3 is TGTGCCAGCAGCTTAGGCAGGGGACCCTACTCTGGGGCCAACGTCCTGACTTTC.